The present TCR beta chain was sequenced within a study of cytomegalovirus exposure and HLA in healthy donors. About the research overall: Roughly 180 million T cells yielded roughly 100 million unique TCR beta sequences, as an earlier analysis found. Study-wide results and limits: Follow-up analysis later connected one missense variant in DCLRE1C with trimming of TCR beta V- and J-genes. A few V segments could not be told apart, such as TRBV6-2 and TRBV6-3, and were left out.

CDR3 length equals 14 residues. Per the germline V gene, CDR1 is GTSNPN and CDR2 is SVGIG (reference sequence). V lost 5 bases to trimming and J lost 5 bases; unmatched junction nucleotides: 11. Worth noting for this clone: Its target is not known.

13 Jbeta primers and 60 Vbeta primers were used for the PCR. Repertoires were generated with immunoSEQ multiplex PCR, while TCRdb's copy carries only in-frame clones and drops some. Of more than 100,000 clones in the sample, roughly three quarters were seen once. The J gene is TRBJ1-1, the V gene TRBV30; 7 bases are a match to TRBD1. The specimen was PBMCs. This receptor was taken from a woman aged 18-29 years in good health and CMV-seronegative. CDR3 nucleotides: TGTGCCTGGTCCCCGACAGGGAGTGGGACTGAAGCTTTCTTT. It translates to CAWSPTGSGTEAFF.